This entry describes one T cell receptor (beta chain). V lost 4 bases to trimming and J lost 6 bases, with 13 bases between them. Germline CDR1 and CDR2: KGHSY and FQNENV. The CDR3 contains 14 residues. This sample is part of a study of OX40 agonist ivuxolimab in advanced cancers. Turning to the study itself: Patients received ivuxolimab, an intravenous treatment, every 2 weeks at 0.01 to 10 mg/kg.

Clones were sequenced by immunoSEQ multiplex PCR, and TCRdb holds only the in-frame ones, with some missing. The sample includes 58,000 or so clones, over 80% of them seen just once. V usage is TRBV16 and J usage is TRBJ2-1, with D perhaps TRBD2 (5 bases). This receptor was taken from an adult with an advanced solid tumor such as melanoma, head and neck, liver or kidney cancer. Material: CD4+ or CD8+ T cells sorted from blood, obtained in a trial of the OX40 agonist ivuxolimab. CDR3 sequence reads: CASSPHFLANEQFF. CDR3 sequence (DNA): TGTGCCAGCAGCCCCCATTTCCTAGCCAATGAGCAGTTCTTC.